Listed below are T cell receptor beta chains from one sample, sequenced in a study of blood T cell repertoires in COVID-19. The assay was immunoSEQ multiplex PCR, and TCRdb's table has in-frame clones only and misses some. The table records roughly 180,000 clones, 80% to 90% of them present only once. The sequenced sample consisted of PBMCs or T cells enriched from blood (not recorded which). The receptors come from a man between 35 and 55 years old who had recovered from COVID-19. CDR3s include the opening cysteine and the closing phenylalanine or tryptophan. The D gene is left open where the match is weak. Only part of the rows carry a size: once, few, many, or a class if the clone is expanded.

D	size	V	J	DNA	CDR3
TRBD2	.	TRBV20-1	TRBJ2-1	TGCAGTGCTAGTGGCTCATTTAGCGGGAGGACTTACAATGAGCAGTTCTTC	CSASGSFSGRTYNEQFF
.	.	TRBV28	TRBJ1-2	TGTGCCAGCAGCCAGCGGGGCTTCACGCGGGGCTACACCTTC	CASSQRGFTRGYTF
.	once	TRBV6-6	TRBJ1-5	TGTGCCAGCAGTTACGGACTGGGTCAGCCCCAGCATTTT	CASSYGLGQPQHF
TRBD1	.	TRBV10-3	TRBJ2-3	TGTGCCATCAGTGAAACAGGGGTCTTTAATACGCAGTATTTT	CAISETGVFNTQYF
.	.	TRBV13	TRBJ2-5	TGTGCCAGCAGCCCACGACAGGGGCGGGGGGGAGAGACCCAGTACTTC	CASSPRQGRGGETQYF
TRBD1	.	TRBV15	TRBJ1-2	TGTGCCACCAGCAGGGGCGGGACAGGGCAGGGCTACACCTTC	CATSRGGTGQGYTF
TRBD2	.	TRBV5-1	TRBJ2-5	TGCGCCAGCAGCTCACCCGGGGGGGCGCAAGAGACCCAGTACTTC	CASSSPGGAQETQYF
TRBD1	.	TRBV5-8	TRBJ1-3	TGTGCCAGCAGCTTGGTCCCTCCCGACAGGGGAGGAAACACCATATATTTT	CASSLVPPDRGGNTIYF
.	.	TRBV6-5	TRBJ1-6	TGTGCCAGCAGTTACCGGTCGACTGATCTTTCACCCCTCCACTTT	CASSYRSTDLSPLHF
TRBD2	once	TRBV7-2	TRBJ2-2	TGTGCCAGCAGCGTCGCGACTAGCGTCTTCACCGGGGAGCTGTTTTTT	CASSVATSVFTGELFF
.	.	TRBV28	TRBJ2-3	TGTGCCAGCAGATCGTCGGATACGCAGTATTTT	CASRSSDTQYF
TRBD1	few	TRBV12-3/TRBV12-4	TRBJ1-4	TGTGCCAGCAGTGCCCGGGACAGAGAAAAACTGTTTTTT	CASSARDREKLFF
TRBD2	.	TRBV29-1	TRBJ2-1	TGCAGCGTTTCCCGACTAGCGGCCTTAAATGAGCAGTTCTTC	CSVSRLAALNEQFF
.	.	TRBV10-3	TRBJ1-2	TGTGCCATCAGCGACACAGCTGACTATGGCTACACCTTC	CAISDTADYGYTF
.	.	TRBV24-1	TRBJ2-1	TGTGCCACCAGTGGCCTAGCCCGGGGCAATGAGCAGTTCTTC	CATSGLARGNEQFF
TRBD1	.	TRBV6-5	TRBJ1-5	TGTGCCAGCAGTTTCGCGACAGGGGCTCAGCCCCAGCATTTT	CASSFATGAQPQHF
TRBD1	.	TRBV10-3	TRBJ2-1	TGTGCCATCAGTGAACAGGGGATATCCTCCTACAATGAGCAGTTCTTC	CAISEQGISSYNEQFF
.	few	TRBV28	TRBJ2-7	TGTGCCAGCAGTTTAGGCCTTGGACAGTCCTACGAGCAGTACTTC	CASSLGLGQSYEQYF
TRBD2	.	TRBV7-3	TRBJ2-1	TGTGCCAGCAGGTCGGGACTAGCGGGTAATGAGCAGTTCTTC	CASRSGLAGNEQFF
TRBD2	.	TRBV3-1/TRBV3-2	TRBJ2-1	TGTGCCAGCAGCTGGAGCGGGAGCTCCTACAATGAGCAGTTCTTC	CASSWSGSSYNEQFF
TRBD1	.	TRBV12-3/TRBV12-4	TRBJ2-1	TGTGCCAGCAGTCGACAGGGGGATAATGAGCAGTTCTTC	CASSRQGDNEQFF
TRBD2	few	TRBV4-2	TRBJ2-2	TGTGCCAGCAGCCAAGTGCGGGAGGGAATAAACACCGGGGAGCTGTTTTTT	CASSQVREGINTGELFF
.	once	TRBV19	TRBJ1-2	TGTGCCAGTAGTACCTCAGGAGGTACTAACTATGGCTACACCTTC	CASSTSGGTNYGYTF
.	.	TRBV6-4	TRBJ1-4	TGTGCCAGCAGCAAACCTCTCCTCAGAGGTGAAAAACTGTTTTTT	CASSKPLLRGEKLFF
.	once	TRBV27	TRBJ2-1	TGTGCCAGCAGTTTGACAGGATACAATGAGCAGTTCTTC	CASSLTGYNEQFF
.	.	TRBV19	TRBJ1-6	TGTGCCACCCAAGTCCAGGGAGGTAATTCACCCCTCCACTTT	CATQVQGGNSPLHF
.	.	TRBV9	TRBJ2-1	TGTGCCAGCAGCGTAGGTGGGGAGTCCTACAATGAGCAGTTCTTC	CASSVGGESYNEQFF
TRBD1	.	TRBV19	TRBJ1-2	TGTGCCAGTAGTATTGGGACAGGATATGGCTACACCTTC	CASSIGTGYGYTF
.	.	TRBV15	TRBJ2-3	TGTGCCACCAGCGGCTCCCGAGGCTTTACAGATACGCAGTATTTT	CATSGSRGFTDTQYF
TRBD1	many	TRBV27	TRBJ2-1	TGTGCCAGCGAACCCCGAGGGGACAGGGAGTTTTACAATGAGCAGTTCTTC	CASEPRGDREFYNEQFF
.	.	TRBV2	TRBJ1-2	TGTGCCAGCGTGTTGAGGGGAGGATACGACTATGGCTACACCTTC	CASVLRGGYDYGYTF
TRBD1	.	TRBV29-1	TRBJ2-2	TGCAGCGTTGATTTCCAGGGGGACACCGGGGAGCTGTTTTTT	CSVDFQGDTGELFF
.	.	TRBV6-6	TRBJ1-2	TGTGCCAGCAGCCGACCCCTGGTCGGGCGGGCTAACTATGGCTACACCTTC	CASSRPLVGRANYGYTF
TRBD1	.	TRBV7-2	TRBJ2-5	TGTGCCAGCAGCTTAGTACGGACAGGGCGGGAGACCCAGTACTTC	CASSLVRTGRETQYF
.	few	TRBV7-2	TRBJ2-2	TGTGCCAACACAGAAAGTCAGAACACCGGGGAGCTGTTTTTT	CANTESQNTGELFF
TRBD1	.	TRBV15	TRBJ1-2	TGTGCCACCAGCAGGGGTACAGGGGGCGGTCGAGGCTACACCTTC	CATSRGTGGGRGYTF
.	.	TRBV18	TRBJ1-1	TGTGCCACCGGTGGCGGTCTGAACACTGAAGCTTTCTTT	CATGGGLNTEAFF